The source of this T cell receptor (beta chain) is a study of identical twins. A universal primer site was added by template switching, and unique molecular identifiers were carried by the cDNA. TCRdb called the 5' RACE reads again in MiXCR, with one record for every CDR3 protein. The table has approximately 94,000 distinct CDR3 sequences, around 5.5% seen once. This clonotype has ten or more counts. Its antigen remains unidentified. Study-wide points: Insertion counts were lower in abundant cord blood beta clonotypes, a trend that memory repertoires did not show. Out-of-frame alpha sequences shared by twins showed excess low generation probability. Conclusions rested on cross-sectional statistics rather than following the same donors.

The ends lost 3 bases at V and 3 bases at J; junction bases unmatched: 2. From germline, CDR1 is SGHRS and CDR2 YFSETQ. There are 14 residues in the CDR3. This TCR was sampled from a woman aged 45-65 years in good health. This chain links TRBV5-1 with TRBJ2-1; 8 bases match TRBD2. The sequenced material came from memory T cells sorted from blood. DNA of the CDR3: TGCGCCAGCAGCTCGGCGGGGGGCTACAATGAGCAGTTCTTC. Protein product: CASSSAGGYNEQFF.